This T cell receptor (beta chain) appears in the sequencing data of a study of read filtering for tumor transcriptome and immune sequencing. Study-level information: Whole-transcriptome libraries were prepared after DNase treatment. General study points: In IR-seq, single-read clonotypes were 65% to 90% of clonotypes but around 3.4% of reads.

Germline values: CDR1 MNHEY, CDR2 SVGEGT. The germline V and J ends were trimmed by 5 bases and 3 bases, with 5 bases remaining between them. This CDR3 is built from 12 residues. Molecular barcoded adaptors covering alpha/delta and beta/gamma chains were used on about 0.4 ug RNA. TCRdb passed the reads through MiXCR, listing each CDR3 protein once. Of roughly 5,800 distinct CDR3 sequences listed, about 25% are singletons. This clonotype was seen many times. The antigen is not known. The J gene is TRBJ2-1, the V gene TRBV6-2 or TRBV6-3; D is uncertain. The TCR originated in a donor at least 40 years old with multiple myeloma. Sequencing was performed on a population of CD138-negative cells sorted from bone marrow. Here the CDR3 DNA reads TGTGCCAGCAGTCCACTCTACAATGAGCAGTTCTTC. Its translation is CASSPLYNEQFF.